The entry below describes one TCR beta chain. Its cognate antigen is unknown. This sample was taken from a study of T cells in Graves' hyperthyroidism and ophthalmopathy. The study's findings and limits: Most thyroid-expanded clonotypes above 0.001 were also found in blood. Ophthalmopathy, as predicted by the model, came a median about six months after the prediction.

RNA transcripts served as the template for amplifying TCR beta CDR3 regions. First-round RT-PCR targeting the TCR CDR3 was performed with the HTBI primer set. TCRdb reprocessed the multiplex PCR reads with MiXCR, giving one entry per CDR3 protein. There are around 270,000 distinct CDR3 sequences in the sample; roughly a fifth occur only once, and about 35% lies in the top ten. Ophthalmopathy patients showed a Clinical Activity Score of at least 3, NOSPECS grade of at least 4 and duration under 3 months. Researchers barred patients who had uncontrolled infection, other autoimmune disease, pregnancy or lactation. Germline CDR1 reads SGHKS; CDR2 reads YYEKEE (reference sequence). This CDR3 has 14 residues. J lost 7 bases, V lost 0 bases, and 3 bases had no gene match.

The receptor was derived from a man over 45 with Graves' ophthalmopathy. The chain recombines TRBV5-5 with TRBJ2-7; 11 bases line up with TRBD2. The sequencing sample was made of blood. CDR3 DNA sequence: TGTGCCAGCAGCTTGGTTAGCGGGAGGGGGGAGCAGTACTTC. This sequence encodes CASSLVSGRGEQYF.